The present T cell receptor beta chain was sequenced within a study of shared clonotypes between healthy human individuals. Only in-frame clones appear in the TCRdb table, and some are missing; sequencing was by immunoSEQ multiplex PCR. The sample holds some 1,600,000 clones, nearly 99% seen once. V gave up 5 bases and J gave up 2 bases, with 9 bases separating them. The CDR3 consists of 13 residues. Germline lookup yields CDR1 SEHNR and CDR2 FQNEAQ (reference sequence). Findings of the study overall: Naive subsets tended to show greater estimated richness than memory subsets.

Researchers partitioned CD4+ cells into CD45RA+ naive and CD45RA-negative memory subsets. On this clone: The antigen is unknown.

The J gene is TRBJ1-2, the V gene TRBV7-9; no clear D gene. The TCR was taken from a man in his thirties or forties in good health. What was sequenced was naive CD4+ T cells sorted from blood. Subset: CD45RA+ positively selected. CDR3 protein: CASSRDKNYGYTF. In nucleotides, the CDR3 is TGTGCCAGCAGCCGCGACAAAAACTATGGCTACACCTTC.